Below, 2 T cell receptor beta chains from the same sample are listed, as sequenced in a study of T-cell reconstitution after alpha-beta-depleted transplantation in children. Molecular barcoding with unique molecular identifiers was used for the TCRbeta library. TCRdb analysed the PCR reads with MiXCR anew, one entry per CDR3 protein. The repertoire consists of just over 950,000 distinct CDR3 sequences, with about 31% occurring once and the leading ten covering roughly 31%. This sample comprised PBMCs, mostly from graft donor cells, obtained 360 days after TCRalphabeta/CD19-depleted stem cell transplant. The receptors shown here come from a boy under two years old who had a stem cell transplant for SCID, so the T cells may come from the graft donor.

This clonotype turned up a few times. The V and J genes are TRBV5-1 and TRBJ2-1, with D possibly TRBD2 on 6 matching bases. The germline gives CDR1 SGHRS, CDR2 YFSETQ. The CDR3 has 15 residues. The V end was cut by 5 bases, the J end by 8 bases, with 20 bases between. This chain's CDR3 is CASSPQLRELDEQFF. CDR3 nucleotide sequence: TGCGCCAGCAGTCCACAGCTCCGGGAGTTGGATGAGCAGTTCTTC.

This clonotype was counted a few times. The gene calls are TRBV6-1 and TRBJ2-5, with D possibly matching TRBD1 (6 bases). V gave up 6 bases and J gave up 5 bases, with 22 bases separating them. This CDR3 comprises 16 residues. The germline V gene has CDR1 MNHNS and CDR2 SASEGT. CDR3 protein: CASRVMTGPVLETQYF. As DNA, the CDR3 is TGTGCCAGCAGGGTTATGACAGGCCCCGTTTTGGAGACCCAGTACTTC.